What follows are 27 T cell receptor beta chains derived from one specimen sequenced in a study of T cell responses to AZD1222 COVID-19 vaccine. This table comes from immunoSEQ multiplex PCR, and its TCRdb copy is limited to in-frame clones, with some not included. The table lists fewer than 120,000 clones, around 93% of them singletons. The input for sequencing was peripheral blood, taken 28 days after the second AZD1222 dose. These receptors originate from an adult who received the AZD1222 COVID-19 vaccine.

The V and J genes are TRBV3-1 (or the pseudogene TRBV3-2) and TRBJ1-1, with 8 bases matching TRBD1. The CDR3 is 14 residues long. In germline, CDR1 is LGHDT, CDR2 YNNKEL (reference sequence). The junction had 5 bases not matched to a gene; V was cut back by 4 bases and J by 4 bases. CDR3 sequence reads: CASSPRGQGTEAFF. CDR3 bases: TGTGCCAGCAGCCCCAGGGGGCAGGGCACTGAAGCTTTCTTT.

The genes are TRBV4-1 and TRBJ2-5; TRBD2 aligns across 15 bases. This CDR3 region has 17 residues. J lost 2 bases, V lost 1 base, and 2 bases had no gene match. Germline lookup yields CDR1 MGHRA and CDR2 YSYEKL. Here the CDR3 reads CASSQVGLAGGQETQYF. The CDR3 DNA reads TGCGCCAGCAGCCAAGTGGGACTAGCGGGGGGTCAAGAGACCCAGTACTTC.

This clone was recorded only once. In the same sample, other DNA sequences code for this CDR3. The V and J genes are TRBV19 and TRBJ1-4; D call uncertain. Germline V lookup: CDR1 LNHDA, CDR2 SQIVND (reference sequence). Trimming removed 3 bases at V and 8 bases at J, with 4 bases between. CDR3 length equals 11 residues. CDR3 sequence reads: CASSIGEKLFF. The CDR3 DNA follows: TGTGCCAGTAGTATTGGGGAAAAACTGTTTTTT.

To note about this clone: This sample includes further DNA sequences coding for the same CDR3. The chain carries TRBV12-3 or TRBV12-4 and TRBJ1-5; no reliable D call. V was pared by 2 bases and J by 4 bases, with 6 bases between. This CDR3 region has 13 residues. The CDR3 here is CASSLSENQPQHF. The CDR3 bases are TGTGCCAGCAGTTTATCGGAGAATCAGCCCCAGCATTTT.

The chain combines TRBV19 with TRBJ1-4; 10 nucleotides agree with TRBD1. This CDR3 is 12 amino acids long. Germline V gene lookup returns CDR1 LNHDA and CDR2 SQIVND (reference sequence). V shed 8 bases and J 7 bases; nucleotides not matched to a gene: 1. The CDR3, as DNA: TGTGCCAGTGGGGACAGGGGTGAAAAACTGTTTTTT. Translated: CASGDRGEKLFF. Supplemented by reference TRBV19 and TRBJ1-4, the full variable domain reads DGGITQSPKYLFRKEGQNVTLSCEQNLNHDAMYWYRQDPGQGLRLIYYSQIVNDFQKGDIAEGYSVSREKKESFPLTVTSAQKNPTAFYLCASGDRGEKLFFGSGTQLSVL.

The CDR3 DNA reads as TGTGCCAGCAGCCCGTCCGGGACAGTTAATGAAAAACTGTTTTTT. Protein sequence: CASSPSGTVNEKLFF. The rearrangement joins TRBV5-4 to TRBJ1-4, with 7 bases lining up with TRBD1. Germline CDR1 SGHNT, CDR2 YYREEE (reference sequence). The CDR3 extends over 15 amino acids. With V trimmed by 4 bases and J by 4 bases, 7 bases remained unmatched.

The genes are TRBV27 and TRBJ1-1; D is undetermined. The CDR3 runs to 14 residues. Trimming removed 8 bases from V and 1 base from J, with 14 bases in between. CDR1 is MNHEY, CDR2 SMNVEV, per germline (reference sequence). The CDR3 sequence is CASREAVRNTEAFF. CDR3 nucleotides: TGTGCCAGCCGGGAGGCAGTCAGGAACACTGAAGCTTTCTTT.

This rearrangement joins TRBV11-1 to TRBJ2-3; D gene uncertain. This CDR3 has 13 residues. Trimming pared 5 bases from V and 0 bases from J, leaving 6 bases between. Germline V gives CDR1 SGHAT, CDR2 FQDESV (reference sequence). Here the CDR3 DNA reads TGTGCCAGCAGCCCCCCAAGCACAGATACGCAGTATTTT. Translated, it gives CASSPPSTDTQYF.

V is TRBV3-1 (or the pseudogene TRBV3-2) and J is TRBJ1-2, with 8 bases identical to TRBD1. The CDR3 consists of 18 residues. CDR1 LGHDT and CDR2 YNNKEL come from the germline V gene (reference sequence). Trimming took 0 bases from V and 0 from J; bases not matched to a gene: 9. CDR3 amino acids: CASSQDRRGLPANYGYTF. CDR3 DNA sequence: TGTGCCAGCAGCCAAGATCGCAGGGGGCTCCCAGCTAACTATGGCTACACCTTC.

This chain connects TRBV30 to TRBJ1-2; D unclear. The CDR3 totals 14 residues. Trimming stripped 1 base from V and 0 bases from J, with 9 bases between. Germline V CDR1 and CDR2: GTSNPN, SVGIG (reference sequence). CDR3 sequence (DNA): TGTGCCTGGAGTGAGGCCCCCGCTAACTATGGCTACACCTTC. It codes for CAWSEAPANYGYTF.

This chain links TRBV15 with TRBJ1-2; D gene unclear. The CDR3 runs to 14 residues. Germline V lookup: CDR1 LNHNV, CDR2 YYDKDF (reference sequence). The V end was cut by 0 bases, the J end by 6 bases, with 11 bases between. In DNA form, the CDR3 reads TGTGCCACCAGCAGAGACTCAGGCGAGGATGGCTACACCTTC. It is translated as CATSRDSGEDGYTF.

V and J are TRBV2 and TRBJ1-2; D uncertain. Germline lookup yields CDR1 SNHLY and CDR2 FYNNEI. The CDR3 covers 13 residues. V lost 7 bases to trimming and J lost 3 bases, with 12 bases between them. CDR3 residues: CASNGRSDYGYTF. CDR3 in DNA: TGTGCCAGCAATGGCAGGTCGGACTATGGCTACACCTTC.

The chain links TRBV10-2 to TRBJ1-2; TRBD1 might be the D (6 bases). CDR3 length equals 15 residues. Germline V CDR1 and CDR2: WSHSY, SAAADI. V lost 0 bases to trimming and J lost 3 bases, with 11 bases between them. The CDR3 bases are TGCGCCAGCAGTGAGTCCAGGGGCGCCTACTATGGCTACACCTTC. Encoded protein: CASSESRGAYYGYTF.

The rearrangement links TRBV10-1 to TRBJ2-7; D possibly corresponds to TRBD2 (7 bases). This CDR3 spans 14 amino acids. The V gene lost 2 bases and the J gene lost 3 bases, with 11 bases spanning the gap. CDR1 is WNHNN and CDR2 is SYGVQD in the germline V gene (reference sequence). In nucleotides, the CDR3 is TGCGCCAGCAGTGAGCAGGGGACTATCTACGAGCAGTACTTC. Its translation: CASSEQGTIYEQYF.

The chain recombines TRBV24-1 with TRBJ1-6; D is perhaps TRBD1 (5 bases). The CDR3 covers 15 residues. Germline V gene lookup returns CDR1 KGHDR and CDR2 SFDVKD. V lost 3 bases to trimming and J lost 8 bases, with 13 bases between them. The CDR3 nucleotides are TGTGCCACCAGTGATGTAGGGGCCCTGGATTCACCCCTCCACTTT. This codes for CATSDVGALDSPLHF.

The V and J genes are TRBV30 and TRBJ1-1; D unclear. The CDR3 extends over 11 amino acids. V lost 0 bases and J lost 7, with 6 bases in between. The germline V gene encodes CDR1 GTSNPN and CDR2 SVGIG (reference sequence). Here the CDR3 DNA reads TGTGCCTGGAGTGTCACCGGTGAAGCTTTCTTT. It translates to CAWSVTGEAFF.

The chain uses TRBV10-2 and TRBJ1-4, with D possibly matching TRBD1 (5 bases). Trimming shortened V by 6 bases and J by 7 bases, and 12 bases separated the two germline ends. From germline, CDR1 is WSHSY and CDR2 SAAADI. This CDR3 has 13 residues. The CDR3 loop reads CASRVGGGEKLFF. For the CDR3, the DNA is TGCGCCAGCAGGGTTGGGGGGGGTGAAAAACTGTTTTTT.

This clone appeared a single time. This chain joins TRBV24-1 and TRBJ1-2; tentatively, D is TRBD1 (5 bases). Germline-derived CDR1 and CDR2 are KGHDR and SFDVKD. V lost 1 base and J 6 bases, leaving 11 bases between the germline ends. This CDR3 comprises 14 residues. As DNA, the CDR3 is TGTGCCACCAGTGATTTTTCGACAGTAAATGGCTACACCTTC. As protein: CATSDFSTVNGYTF.

The chain recombines TRBV6-1 with TRBJ2-5, with D hard to call. Germline CDR1 and CDR2: MNHNS and SASEGT. V was pared by 1 base and J by 4 bases, with 10 bases between. The length of the CDR3 is 14 residues. For the CDR3, the DNA is TGTGCCAGCAGTGAAGGAATGTTTCCAGAGACCCAGTACTTC. Amino acid sequence: CASSEGMFPETQYF.

This chain links TRBV10-3 with TRBJ1-1; 8 nucleotides align to TRBD1. Germline loops: CDR1 ENHRY, CDR2 SYGVKD. This CDR3 is built from 15 residues. V lost 2 bases to trimming and J lost 5 bases; unmatched junction nucleotides: 7. This CDR3 reads CAISEQGARRTEAFF. CDR3 coding DNA: TGTGCCATCAGTGAGCAGGGGGCCAGGAGGACTGAAGCTTTCTTT.

The CDR3 here is CASSSLGLASYEQYF. The CDR3, as DNA: TGTGCCAGCAGCAGCTTGGGGCTAGCGTCCTACGAGCAGTACTTC. The chain is built from TRBV5-6 and TRBJ2-7, with D possibly matching TRBD2 (6 bases). Trimming removed 4 bases from V and 1 base from J, with 15 bases in between. Germline assignment: CDR1 SGHDT and CDR2 YYEEEE. The CDR3 totals 15 residues.

CDR3 residues: CASSLREGGTTSGVPYEQYF. In DNA, the CDR3 is TGTGCCAGCAGCCTCAGGGAAGGGGGGACGACTAGCGGGGTCCCCTACGAGCAGTACTTC. This chain links TRBV3-1 (or the pseudogene TRBV3-2) with TRBJ2-7, with 11 bases fitting TRBD2. Germline CDR1 is LGHDT and CDR2 is YNNKEL (reference sequence). With V trimmed by 4 bases and J by 2 bases, 19 bases remained unmatched. CDR3 size: 20 residues.

The chain carries TRBV4-2 and TRBJ1-4; D remains unclear. Germline values: CDR1 LGHNA, CDR2 YNFKEQ. The V gene lost 0 bases and the J gene lost 11 bases, with 7 bases spanning the gap. This CDR3 is 12 amino acids long. The CDR3 spells CASSQELGKLFF. The CDR3 DNA sequence: TGTGCCAGCAGCCAAGAATTGGGTAAACTGTTTTTT.

This sequence joins TRBV18 and TRBJ1-2; 10 positions agree with TRBD1. Germline-derived CDR1 and CDR2 are KGHSH and LQKENI. V lost 6 bases to trimming and J lost 5 bases; unmatched junction nucleotides: 9. The CDR3 consists of 15 residues. The CDR3 loop reads CASSPGTGAEYGYTF. CDR3 DNA sequence: TGTGCCAGCTCCCCCGGGACAGGGGCAGAGTATGGCTACACCTTC.

The chain carries TRBV18 and TRBJ1-1, with 7 bases lining up with TRBD1. The CDR3 covers 19 residues. Germline values: CDR1 KGHSH, CDR2 LQKENI. With 3 bases clipped from V and 0 bases from J, the junction kept 16 bases outside the gene matches. The CDR3 nucleotides are TGTGCCAGCTCACCCACGATAACCGGGACAGCACCAATGAACACTGAAGCTTTCTTT. Translated, it gives CASSPTITGTAPMNTEAFF.

The J gene is TRBJ1-1, the V gene TRBV9; D remains unclear. The germline gives CDR1 SGDLS, CDR2 YYNGEE. The CDR3 has 14 amino acids. The V end lost 5 bases, the J end lost 3 bases, and 14 bases lay between the germline ends. Here the CDR3 reads CASRLPGGHTEAFF. The CDR3, as DNA: TGTGCCAGCAGACTACCGGGCGGTCACACTGAAGCTTTCTTT.

The chain joins TRBV5-8 to TRBJ1-1; possibly TRBD1 for D (6 bases). The CDR3 is 15 amino acids. Germline CDR1 SGHTS, CDR2 YDEGEE. V was cut by 0 bases and J by 5 bases, with 14 bases left in between. The CDR3 region has the DNA TGTGCCAGCAGCTTGGACGGAGGGGGAGGGACTGAAGCTTTCTTT. Its protein is CASSLDGGGGTEAFF. Full variable domain (remainder filled in from reference TRBV5-8 and TRBJ1-1): EAGVTQSPTHLIKTRGQQATLRCSPISGHTSVYWYQQALGLGLQFLLWYDEGEERNRGNFPPRFSGRQFPNYSSELNVNALELEDSALYLCASSLDGGGGTEAFFGQGTRLTVV.